The present T cell receptor beta chain was sequenced within a study of cytomegalovirus exposure and HLA in healthy donors. Findings and limits, study-wide: CMV serostatus was the sole immune exposure information available. In an earlier analysis, in 587 donors, most V segments appeared productive either ~90% or ~30% of the time. The HLA-A and HLA-B alleles of most subjects were reportedly predicted accurately from TCR beta sequences.

On this clone itself: Its antigen is still unknown.

The PCR was carried out with 60 Vbeta primers and 13 Jbeta primers. Authors' processing steps: A later analysis counted about 80 million unique TCR beta chains, around 10 million shared. Clones were read by immunoSEQ multiplex PCR, and TCRdb kept only the in-frame ones, dropping some. V and J calls and clone size are copied from that table; D and trimming were computed from the DNA. The table records around 67,000 clones, about 61% of them present only once. CDR3 size: 13 residues. The V gene end was trimmed by 6 bases and the J gene end by 4 bases; junction bases not matched to a gene: 8. The germline V gene has CDR1 SQVTM and CDR2 ANQGSEA.

The TCR comes from a woman aged 50 to 65 in good health and CMV-seronegative. This chain uses TRBV29-1 with TRBJ2-5; the match to TRBD2 covers 7 bases. Source material: PBMCs. The CDR3 bases are TGCAGCGTAGAGACCGGGAGGAGAGAGACCCAGTACTTC. Protein sequence: CSVETGRRETQYF.